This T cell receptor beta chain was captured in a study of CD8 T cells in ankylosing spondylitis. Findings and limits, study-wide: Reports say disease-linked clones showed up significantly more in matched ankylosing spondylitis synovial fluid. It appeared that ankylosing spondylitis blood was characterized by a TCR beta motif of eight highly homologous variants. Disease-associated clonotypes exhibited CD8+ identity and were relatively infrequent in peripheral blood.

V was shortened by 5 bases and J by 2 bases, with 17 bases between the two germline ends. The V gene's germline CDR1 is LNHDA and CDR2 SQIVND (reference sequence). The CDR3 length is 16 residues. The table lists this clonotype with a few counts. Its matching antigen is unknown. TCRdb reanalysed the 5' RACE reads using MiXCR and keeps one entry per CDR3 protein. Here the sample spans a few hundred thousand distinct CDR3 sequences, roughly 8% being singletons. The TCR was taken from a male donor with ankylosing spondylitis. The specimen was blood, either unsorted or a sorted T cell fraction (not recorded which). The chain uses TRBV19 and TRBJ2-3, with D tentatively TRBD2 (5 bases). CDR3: CASSPSEGQNTDTQYF. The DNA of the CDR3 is TGTGCCAGTAGTCCTTCCGAGGGCCAGAACACAGATACGCAGTATTTT.